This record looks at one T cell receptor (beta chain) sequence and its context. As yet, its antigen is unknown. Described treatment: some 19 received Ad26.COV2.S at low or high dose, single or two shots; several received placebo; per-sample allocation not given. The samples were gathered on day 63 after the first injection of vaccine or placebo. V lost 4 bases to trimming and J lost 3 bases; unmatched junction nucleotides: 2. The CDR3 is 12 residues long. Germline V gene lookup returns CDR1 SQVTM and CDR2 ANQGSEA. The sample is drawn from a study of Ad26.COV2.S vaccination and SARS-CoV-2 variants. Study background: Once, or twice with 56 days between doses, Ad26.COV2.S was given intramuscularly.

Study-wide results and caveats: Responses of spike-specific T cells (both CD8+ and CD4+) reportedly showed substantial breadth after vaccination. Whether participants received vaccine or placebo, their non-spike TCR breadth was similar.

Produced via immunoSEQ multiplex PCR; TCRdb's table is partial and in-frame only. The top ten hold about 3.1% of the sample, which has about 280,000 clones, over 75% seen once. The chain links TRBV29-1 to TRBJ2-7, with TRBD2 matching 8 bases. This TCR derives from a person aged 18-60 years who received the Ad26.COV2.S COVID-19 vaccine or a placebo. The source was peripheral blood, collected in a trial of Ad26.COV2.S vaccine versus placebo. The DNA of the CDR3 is TGCAGCGTTGTGGCGGGAGGCTACGAGCAGTACTTC. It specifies CSVVAGGYEQYF.